A single sample gave rise to the 23 T cell receptor beta chains below, sequenced in a study of T cell repertoires in cytomegalovirus infection. TCRdb reprocessed the reads via MiXCR and lists one record per CDR3 protein. Here the sample spans approximately 910,000 distinct CDR3 sequences, about a third being singletons. Their specific antigens are unknown. The input for sequencing was cultured CD8+ T cells from PBMCs, taken from culture after CMV antigen stimulation. The receptors here all came from a human donor in good health (CMV status not recorded). Some clones in this sample may be carry-over from other donors' samples.

The chain uses TRBV6-1 and TRBJ1-1; a weak D match, TRBD1 (5 bases). Trimming removed 8 bases from V and 4 bases from J, with 11 bases in between. The CDR3 has 12 amino acids. Germline V CDR1 and CDR2: MNHNS, SASEGT. Here the CDR3 reads CASGGDVTEAFF. Here the CDR3 DNA reads TGTGCCAGCGGGGGAGACGTCACTGAAGCTTTCTTT.

The chain combines TRBV5-4 with TRBJ1-5; D is ambiguous. Germline V gene sequence: CDR1 SGHNT, CDR2 YYREEE (reference sequence). The CDR3 length is 11 residues. V dropped 8 bases and J dropped 0 bases, with 3 bases sitting between them. CDR3 amino acids: CASDSNQPQHF. In DNA form, the CDR3 reads TGTGCCAGTGATAGCAATCAGCCCCAGCATTTT.

In this sample, this clonotype turned up a few times. This chain connects TRBV7-6 to TRBJ1-2; tentatively, D is TRBD1 (6 bases). Trimming cost V 3 bases and J 7 bases, with 12 bases left between them. CDR3 size: 13 residues. CDR1 is SGHVS and CDR2 is FNYEAQ in the germline V gene. This chain's CDR3 is CASSFQGNSGYTF. In DNA form, the CDR3 reads TGTGCCAGCAGCTTCCAGGGGAACAGTGGCTACACCTTC.

V usage is TRBV7-6 and J usage is TRBJ2-7; D is perhaps TRBD1 (6 bases). This CDR3 has 14 residues. Germline loops: CDR1 SGHVS, CDR2 FNYEAQ. Trimming cost V 3 bases and J 1 base, with 10 bases left between them. The DNA of the CDR3 is TGTGCCAGCAGCTTTCGGACAGATTCCTACGAGCAGTACTTC. Its protein is CASSFRTDSYEQYF.

J is TRBJ2-5 and V is TRBV19, with D possibly being TRBD1 (5 bases). This CDR3 has 13 residues. Germline V gene sequence: CDR1 LNHDA, CDR2 SQIVND (reference sequence). V was shortened by 2 bases and J by 5 bases, with 9 bases between the two germline ends. The CDR3 is CASSIQGGETQYF. CDR3 sequence (DNA): TGTGCCAGTAGTATACAGGGTGGGGAGACCCAGTACTTC.

A few counts support this clonotype. Relative to the germline gene, one junction end is altered; a read error may explain this. This sequence joins TRBV7-7 and TRBJ2-7; tentatively, D is TRBD1 or TRBD2 (5 bases each). CDR1 SSHAT and CDR2 FNYEAQ come from the germline V gene (reference sequence). The CDR3 is made up of 15 amino acids. The CDR3 protein is CASSPAYGAIYEQYF. The CDR3 DNA sequence: TGTGCTAGCAGCCCTGCCTACGGGGCAATCTACGAGCAGTACTTC.

There are a few counts of this clonotype. This chain links TRBV5-8 with TRBJ2-1; D unclear. Germline V lookup: CDR1 SGHTS, CDR2 YDEGEE. The CDR3 is 10 amino acids. Trimming pared 6 bases from V and 10 bases from J, leaving 8 bases between. CDR3 residues: CASMEREQFF. For the CDR3, the DNA is TGTGCCAGCATGGAACGCGAGCAGTTCTTC.

This clonotype has just a few counts. The genes are TRBV9 and TRBJ2-3, with 8 bases that match TRBD1. V gave up 3 bases and J gave up 2 bases; unmatched junction bases: 8. The length of the CDR3 is 16 residues. Germline loops: CDR1 SGDLS, CDR2 YYNGEE. The CDR3 DNA follows: TGTGCCAGCAGCGGCCCGGGACAGGACAACACAGATACGCAGTATTTT. Translated, it gives CASSGPGQDNTDTQYF.

In its sample, this clonotype was seen a few times. The chain combines TRBV7-9 with TRBJ1-4, with D maybe TRBD1 (5 bases). The CDR3 extends over 12 amino acids. The V and J ends lost 7 bases and 8 bases respectively, with 11 bases between them. Germline CDR1 and CDR2: SEHNR and FQNEAQ (reference sequence). CDR3 amino acids: CASTLKGEKLFF. CDR3 nucleotides: TGTGCCAGCACCCTGAAGGGGGAAAAACTGTTTTTT. The variable domain in full, completed from reference TRBV7-9 and TRBJ1-4, reads DTGVSQNPRHKITKRGQNVTFRCDPISEHNRLYWYRQTLGQGPEFLTYFQNEAQLEKSRLLSDRFSAERPKGSFSTLEIQRTEQGDSAMYLCASTLKGEKLFFGSGTQLSVL.

This clonotype was counted ten times or more. The V and J genes are TRBV7-6 and TRBJ2-1; TRBD2 matches 9 bases. The germline V gene encodes CDR1 SGHVS and CDR2 FNYEAQ. V shed 5 bases, J shed 8 bases, and the junction held 10 bases outside the gene matches. This CDR3 contains 15 residues. CDR3 sequence: CASSAQPSGDDEQFF. DNA for the CDR3: TGTGCCAGCAGCGCTCAACCTAGCGGGGATGATGAGCAGTTCTTC.

The V and J genes are TRBV28 and TRBJ1-5; 8 bases align to TRBD1. Germline V gene sequence: CDR1 MDHEN, CDR2 SYDVKM. The CDR3 covers 18 residues. J gave up 4 bases and V 2 bases, and 13 bases lay outside the gene matches. The CDR3 DNA reads as TGTGCCAGCAGTTTAAACAACAGGGCAGGGGGCGGGAATCAGCCCCAGCATTTT. This translates into CASSLNNRAGGGNQPQHF.

In this sample, this clonotype turned up a few times. This chain uses TRBV7-9 with TRBJ2-4; 9 bases fit TRBD2. Germline CDR1 and CDR2: SEHNR and FQNEAQ (reference sequence). V was clipped by 7 bases and J by 0 bases; unmatched bases: 1. This CDR3 contains 14 residues. CDR3 residues: CASKTSGAKNIQYF. In DNA form, the CDR3 reads TGTGCCAGCAAGACTAGCGGAGCCAAAAACATTCAGTACTTC.

The chain couples TRBV5-4 to TRBJ2-7; D not resolved. Trimming cost V 2 bases and J 0 bases, with 9 bases left between them. Germline assignment: CDR1 SGHNT and CDR2 YYREEE (reference sequence). The CDR3 is 14 amino acids. CDR3 amino acids: CASSLSRNSYEQYF. The CDR3, as DNA: TGTGCCAGCAGCTTAAGCAGGAACTCCTACGAGCAGTACTTC.

The genes are TRBV20-1 and TRBJ1-2, with D hard to call. CDR1 is DFQATT, CDR2 SNEGSKA, per germline (reference sequence). Deletions cut 2 bases from V and 2 bases from J, with 9 bases between. The length of the CDR3 is 13 residues. The CDR3 nucleotides read TGCAGTGCTAGACGGGAACAGAACTATGGCTACACCTTC. Translating it yields CSARREQNYGYTF.

The chain joins TRBV5-1 to TRBJ2-4; 14 nucleotides agree with TRBD2. This CDR3 is built from 20 residues. Germline CDR1 reads SGHRS; CDR2 reads YFSETQ. Trimming cost V 3 bases and J 1 base; bases outside gene matches: 12. This CDR3 reads CASSSGETSGGAYAKNIQYF. The CDR3 DNA reads TGCGCCAGCAGCTCGGGAGAGACTAGCGGGGGGGCCTATGCCAAAAACATTCAGTACTTC.

This clonotype occurred a few times. This chain joins TRBV28 and TRBJ2-4, with D maybe TRBD2 (7 bases). Trimming took off 4 bases at V and 12 bases at J, with 16 bases between the two ends. Per the germline V gene, CDR1 is MDHEN and CDR2 is SYDVKM. There are 13 residues in the CDR3. The CDR3 DNA reads TGTGCCAGCAGTTACCTTCGGGGGGCGGCTCAGTACTTC. Translation gives CASSYLRGAAQYF.

This clonotype was picked up many times. In DNA form, the CDR3 reads TGTGCCAGCCCGGGGGGCCCCTACGAGCAGTACTTC. This translates into CASPGGPYEQYF. V and J are TRBV6-1 and TRBJ2-7; TRBD2 is a possible D gene (7 bases). This CDR3 is built from 12 residues. The V end lost 8 bases, the J end lost 2 bases, and 10 bases lay between the germline ends. CDR1 and CDR2 (germline): MNHNS, SASEGT.

The chain employs TRBV27 and TRBJ1-2, with D uncertain. This CDR3 spans 13 amino acids. V was shortened by 3 bases and J by 6 bases, with 11 bases between the two germline ends. The germline gives CDR1 MNHEY, CDR2 SMNVEV (reference sequence). CDR3 residues: CASSLSGYDGYTF. The CDR3 coding sequence is TGTGCCAGCAGTTTGTCCGGGTATGATGGCTACACCTTC.

The chain links TRBV6-2 or TRBV6-3 to TRBJ1-2; the D is unclear. V lost 4 bases, J lost 7 bases, and 19 bases lay in between. Germline V gene sequence: CDR1 MNHEY, CDR2 SVGEGT. There are 15 residues in the CDR3. The CDR3 protein is CASSSTGPGGSGYTF. The CDR3 DNA sequence: TGTGCCAGCAGTTCTACTGGACCCGGCGGTAGTGGCTACACCTTC.

This clonotype was observed a few times. The chain recombines TRBV14 with TRBJ2-1, with 7 bases matching TRBD1. V dropped 3 bases and J dropped 0; count of bases not matched to a gene: 5. The CDR3 is 16 residues long. CDR1 is SGHDN, CDR2 FVKESK, per germline. CDR3 bases: TGTGCCAGCAGCCAGACAGGGTTGAGCTCCTACAATGAGCAGTTCTTC. Translated, it gives CASSQTGLSSYNEQFF.

As to this clonotype: A much larger clone lies one base from this, so it may be a read error. The chain uses TRBV7-8 and TRBJ2-2, with TRBD1 matching over 8 bases. Germline-derived CDR1 and CDR2 are SGHVS and FQNEAQ. The CDR3 loop spans 14 amino acids. The CDR3 DNA sequence: TGTGTCAGCCCGGGCCAGGGGGCGCTCGGGGAGCTGTTTTTT. This encodes CVSPGQGALGELFF. The complete variable domain, with remaining parts taken from reference TRBV7-8 and TRBJ2-2, reads GAGVSQSPRYKVAKRGQDVALRCDPISGHVSLFWYQQALGQGPEFLTYFQNEAQLDKSGLPSDRFFAERPEGSVSTLKIQRTQQEDSAVYLCVSPGQGALGELFFGEGSRLTVL.

This clonotype was counted between two and nine times. The genes are TRBV6-2 or TRBV6-3 and TRBJ1-5, with D perhaps matching TRBD1 (6 bases). The CDR3 length is 16 residues. V lost 6 bases to trimming and J lost 6 bases, with 21 bases between them. Germline loops: CDR1 MNHEY, CDR2 SVGEGT. CDR3 residues: CASRGAFAGRGQPQHF. CDR3 nucleotide sequence: TGTGCCAGCAGGGGGGCCTTCGCCGGGAGGGGTCAGCCCCAGCATTTT.

A single count supports this clonotype. The chain combines TRBV19 with TRBJ2-4; 8 bases map to TRBD1. Germline V lookup: CDR1 LNHDA, CDR2 SQIVND (reference sequence). The CDR3 extends over 15 amino acids. The V segment lost 6 bases and the J segment 6 bases; nucleotides outside the gene matches: 10. CDR3 amino acids: CASSDSPGQGNIQYF. The CDR3, as DNA: TGTGCCAGTAGCGATTCCCCTGGACAGGGAAACATTCAGTACTTC.